This is a list of T cell receptor beta chains from one sample in a study of blood T cell repertoires in COVID-19. Generated by immunoSEQ multiplex PCR, the TCRdb table keeps only in-frame clones and is missing some. The data show 300,000 to 350,000 clones, with about 93% seen just once and under 7% held by the top ten. Specimen: peripheral blood. These receptors were taken from a woman younger than 45 with COVID-19, enrolled during active disease. Each CDR3 is given with its conserved first and last residue. A D gene is named only where the DNA matches it firmly. Rows may omit the clone size; those that give it use once, few, many or a size class.

TRBD2,TRBV7-9,TRBJ2-3,-,TGTGCCAGCAGTAGAGGGACTACCAACACAGATACGCAGTATTTT,CASSRGTTNTDTQYF
-,TRBV6-5,TRBJ2-7,-,TGTGCCAGCAGTTTCCGGGACACCTTATACGAGCAGTACTTC,CASSFRDTLYEQYF
-,TRBV2,TRBJ2-1,-,TGTGCCAGCAGTTATCTAGCTCGCAGCTCCTACAATGAGCAGTTCTTC,CASSYLARSSYNEQFF
-,TRBV6-5,TRBJ1-4,few,TGTGCCAGCTACAGGGACGCAACTAATGAAAAACTGTTTTTT,CASYRDATNEKLFF
-,TRBV3-1/TRBV3-2,TRBJ2-1,-,TGTGCCAGCAGCCAACAACCCCCGTGGTTAGCAGGGTTCAATGAGCAGTTCTTC,CASSQQPPWLAGFNEQFF
TRBD1,TRBV4-3,TRBJ1-2,-,TGCGCCAGCAGCCAAGATCGGAGGACAGGGGATGGCTACACCTTC,CASSQDRRTGDGYTF
-,TRBV25-1,TRBJ2-1,-,TGTGCCAGCAGTGAGCCTACAGGGGGGGTGGACAATGAGCAGTTCTTC,CASSEPTGGVDNEQFF
-,TRBV7-2,TRBJ1-6,-,TGTGCCAGCAGCCTTCAGGTTTTATATAATTCACCCCTCCACTTT,CASSLQVLYNSPLHF
TRBD1,TRBV5-7,TRBJ2-4,-,TGTGCCAGCAGCATGGAGGACAGGGAAAACATTCAGTACTTC,CASSMEDRENIQYF
TRBD1,TRBV6-5,TRBJ1-2,-,TGTGCCGCCCGCCGGGGACAGGGCGTAAACTATGGCTACACCTTC,CAARRGQGVNYGYTF
-,TRBV6-2/TRBV6-3,TRBJ1-4,-,TGTGCCAGCAGCAACGCCGGGTCTGGAAAACTGTTTTTT,CASSNAGSGKLFF
-,TRBV19,TRBJ1-5,-,TGTGCCAGTAGGTCACAGGGAAATAGCAATCAGCCCCAGCATTTT,CASRSQGNSNQPQHF
TRBD2,TRBV5-4,TRBJ2-3,-,TGTGCCAGCAGCGGACGGACTAGCGGAGCCACAGATACGCAGTATTTT,CASSGRTSGATDTQYF
-,TRBV30,TRBJ1-6,once,TGTGCCTGGAGTGTACCCCCCCCCAACCAGGGGTCACCCCTCCACTTT,CAWSVPPPNQGSPLHF
TRBD2,TRBV7-9,TRBJ2-1,-,TGTGCCAGCAGCTTCCGGGAGGGGACCCACAATGAGCAGTTCTTC,CASSFREGTHNEQFF
TRBD1,TRBV5-4,TRBJ1-2,-,TGTGCCAGCAGCCAGGCAGGGGGGAATGGCTACACCTTC,CASSQAGGNGYTF
TRBD1,TRBV6-5,TRBJ1-4,once,TGTGCCAGCAGTTATACGACAGGGGGGTATAAACTGTTTTTT,CASSYTTGGYKLFF
-,TRBV6-2/TRBV6-3,TRBJ2-6,-,TGTGCCAGCAGTTTGACACTCTCTGGGGCCAACGTCCTGACTTTC,CASSLTLSGANVLTF
TRBD2,TRBV6-4,TRBJ2-1,once,TGTGCCAGCAGTACGGGACTAGGGCAAAATGAGCAGTTCTTC,CASSTGLGQNEQFF
-,TRBV7-9,TRBJ2-2,-,TGTGCCAGCAGCTTACGACAGTCCACCGGGGAGCTGTTTTTT,CASSLRQSTGELFF
-,TRBV3-1/TRBV3-2,TRBJ2-5,-,TGTGCCAGCAGCCAACTTACCCCGACTAGAGTGGAGACCCAGTACTTC,CASSQLTPTRVETQYF
-,TRBV11-2,TRBJ1-5,-,TGTGCCAGCAGCTTAGGGAGTATCCAGCCCCAGCATTTT,CASSLGSIQPQHF
-,TRBV11-2,TRBJ2-1,few,TGTGCCAGCAGCCCATCTAGGGGCTCCTACAATGAGCAGTTCTTC,CASSPSRGSYNEQFF
-,TRBV2,TRBJ1-3,once,TGTGCCGGGGGGGAGACTGGAAACACCATATATTTT,CAGGETGNTIYF
-,TRBV6-5,TRBJ1-1,-,TGTGCCACCTGGGGGGGGAACACTGAAGCTTTCTTT,CATWGGNTEAFF
-,TRBV5-4,TRBJ2-3,once,TGTGCCAGCAGCCCAAAAGGTGCGGGATGGGGCACCGATACGCAGTATTTT,CASSPKGAGWGTDTQYF
-,TRBV30,TRBJ1-2,-,TGTGCCTGGAGGCGGGAGGCGTTCTATGGCTACACCTTC,CAWRREAFYGYTF
TRBD2,TRBV9,TRBJ2-1,-,TGTGCCAGCAGCGTAGCGCCGGGACTAGCGGGAGGAGGGAATGAGCAGTTCTTC,CASSVAPGLAGGGNEQFF
TRBD2,TRBV3-1/TRBV3-2,TRBJ2-1,-,TGTGCCAGCAGCCGCGGACTAGCGGCGAACAATGAGCAGTTCTTC,CASSRGLAANNEQFF
TRBD1,TRBV6-4,TRBJ1-1,few,TGTGCCAGCAGACCGGGACAGGGGTCTCCATTGAACACTGAAGCTTTCTTT,CASRPGQGSPLNTEAFF
TRBD1,TRBV30,TRBJ2-7,once,TGTGCCTGGAGTGTAAGACAGGGGGCCCCCCTCCACGAGCAGTACTTC,CAWSVRQGAPLHEQYF
-,TRBV3-1/TRBV3-2,TRBJ2-7,-,TGTGCCAGCAGGGACTCTACCTACGAGCAGTACTTC,CASRDSTYEQYF
TRBD1,TRBV6-4,TRBJ1-2,-,TGTGCCAGCAGTCCAGACAGGGGCACCTATGGCTACACCTTC,CASSPDRGTYGYTF
TRBD1,TRBV7-3,TRBJ1-6,-,TGTGCCAGCAGCTTAAGGGCCACAGGGGCTGGTTCACCCCTCCACTTT,CASSLRATGAGSPLHF
-,TRBV12-3/TRBV12-4,TRBJ2-5,-,TGTGCCAGCAGTTCCCTAGATGGAGCCCAGTACTTC,CASSSLDGAQYF
-,TRBV4-1,TRBJ1-5,few,TGCGCCAGCAGCGAAAACTACGATCAGCCCCAGCATTTT,CASSENYDQPQHF
TRBD1,TRBV19,TRBJ1-5,-,TGTGCCAGTAGCGGGACAGGGGGCGGTCAGCCCCAGCATTTT,CASSGTGGGQPQHF
TRBD1,TRBV5-8,TRBJ1-1,-,TGTGCCAGCAGCTTGGCCAGGGGGCGGACTGAAGCTTTCTTT,CASSLARGRTEAFF
-,TRBV21-1,TRBJ2-7,-,TGTGCCAGCAGCAAAGTGGACGGGAGGGGGTACGAGCAGTACTTC,CASSKVDGRGYEQYF
-,TRBV21-1,TRBJ2-3,-,TGTGCCAGCAGCAACAACTTCGGACAGGACAGCACAGATACGCAGTATTTT,CASSNNFGQDSTDTQYF
TRBD1,TRBV5-1,TRBJ1-3,-,TGCGCCAGCAGCCCAAGGACAGGGCCGGAGTCTGGAAACACCATATATTTT,CASSPRTGPESGNTIYF
TRBD2,TRBV4-2,TRBJ2-1,-,TGTGCCAGCAGCCAAGATATGGGCGGGAGCTCCTACAATGAGCAGTTCTTC,CASSQDMGGSSYNEQFF
-,TRBV19,TRBJ1-2,-,TGTGCCAGTAGTATAATACAGGGCAGCGGCTACACCTTC,CASSIIQGSGYTF
TRBD1,TRBV27,TRBJ1-5,-,TGTGCCAGCAGTCTAACCTGGGGACAGGGTTCTTGGCCCCAGCATTTT,CASSLTWGQGSWPQHF
TRBD2,TRBV5-1,TRBJ2-3,-,TGCGCCAGCAGACCTCCGGGACTAGCGGGAGGGGATACGCAGTATTTT,CASRPPGLAGGDTQYF
TRBD1,TRBV9,TRBJ1-3,-,TGTGCCAGCAGCGTAGAGGTGTTAGGGGGCAGGAGAAACACCATATATTTT,CASSVEVLGGRRNTIYF
TRBD1,TRBV11-2,TRBJ1-1,few,TGTGCCAGCAGCTTAGAGGCAGGGGGGCTAACTGAAGCTTTCTTT,CASSLEAGGLTEAFF
-,TRBV4-1,TRBJ2-7,-,TGCGCCAGCAGCCAAAACAGCTACGAGCAGTACTTC,CASSQNSYEQYF
-,TRBV19,TRBJ1-2,-,TGTGCCACCAGCTTCACAGGAGCTAACTATGGCTACACCTTC,CATSFTGANYGYTF
-,TRBV4-2,TRBJ1-2,once,TGTGCCAGCAGCCGAGGACACGACCTACAGTATGGCTACACCTTC,CASSRGHDLQYGYTF
TRBD1,TRBV19,TRBJ2-5,-,TGTGCCAGTAGTACCCCAACGCCGGGACAGGGGCACGGGACCCAGTACTTC,CASSTPTPGQGHGTQYF
-,TRBV30,TRBJ1-1,-,TGTGCCTGGAGTCTACTCTTGCCGGGGGACACTGAAGCTTTCTTT,CAWSLLLPGDTEAFF
TRBD2,TRBV28,TRBJ2-5,-,TGTGCCAGCAAGGTAGCGGGAGGCGGACAAGAGACCCAGTACTTC,CASKVAGGGQETQYF
TRBD2,TRBV5-1,TRBJ2-5,-,TGCGCCAGCAGCTTATTTAGCGGGAACACGGGAGAGACCCAGTACTTC,CASSLFSGNTGETQYF
-,TRBV19,TRBJ2-1,-,TGTGCCAGTTCCCGGGGGGCTTTATACAATGAGCAGTTCTTC,CASSRGALYNEQFF
TRBD1,TRBV28,TRBJ2-7,-,TGTGCCAGCAGGGTGACAGGGTCCTACGAGCAGTACTTC,CASRVTGSYEQYF
TRBD2,TRBV6-2/TRBV6-3,TRBJ2-7,-,TGTGCCAGCAGTTCAAAAGCGGGAGGGTCCTACGAGCAGTACTTC,CASSSKAGGSYEQYF